This TCR beta chain was found in a study of preoperative IRX-2 immunotherapy in early breast cancer. The treatment was: preoperative locoregional IRX-2 cytokine immunotherapy. The protocol was immunoSEQ multiplex PCR, while the TCRdb copy is restricted to in-frame clones and leaves out a portion. Of around 30,000 clones in the sample, approximately 80% are singletons; the top ten hold about 3.3%. V was pared by 5 bases and J by 7 bases, with 6 bases of the junction left unmatched. CDR1 is LNHDA, CDR2 SQIVND, per germline (reference sequence). The CDR3 covers 13 residues. This clone was observed a few times.

The sequence derives from a human donor with breast cancer. Sample acquisition took place from a patient treated with IRX-2 immunotherapy. The chain carries TRBV19 and TRBJ1-2; 8 positions match TRBD1. CDR3 protein: CASSPQTGVGYTF. Here the CDR3 DNA reads TGTGCCAGTAGTCCTCAGACAGGGGTTGGCTACACCTTC.